One and the same sample provided the 25 T cell receptor beta chains below, sequenced in a study of T-cell memory formation after mild COVID-19. TCRdb reprocessed the 5' RACE reads with MiXCR, giving one entry per CDR3 protein. The sample holds hundreds of thousands of distinct CDR3 sequences, roughly 17% seen once. The sample comprised PBMCs or a T cell subset sorted from them (not recorded which). These receptors came from an adult woman who had mild COVID-19 (a few samples of this study predate the infection). Cell type and time point are not known.

This clonotype was picked up a small number of times. The gene calls are TRBV23-1 and TRBJ2-2; 8 positions match TRBD1. TRBV23-1 is flagged as an ORF with uncertain function. V shed 2 bases, J shed 3 bases, and the junction held 5 bases outside the gene matches. The CDR3 sequence is 16 residues long. The CDR3 is CASSQAPDRDTGELFF. The DNA of the CDR3 is TGCGCCAGCAGTCAAGCCCCGGACAGGGACACCGGGGAGCTGTTTTTT.

Only a few counts were recorded for this clonotype. The chain carries TRBV12-5 and TRBJ2-2; D is unresolved. The germline V gene encodes CDR1 LGHNT and CDR2 FRNRAP. The CDR3 is made up of 13 amino acids. Trimming stripped 0 bases from V and 5 bases from J, with 4 bases between. CDR3: CASGLVGTGELFF. DNA of the CDR3: TGTGCTAGTGGTTTGGTAGGGACCGGGGAGCTGTTTTTT. Together with reference TRBV12-5 and TRBJ2-2, the CDR3 gives the full variable domain: DARVTQTPRHKVTEMGQEVTMRCQPILGHNTVFWYRQTMMQGLELLAYFRNRAPLDDSGMPKDRFSAEMPDATLATLKIQPSEPRDSAVYFCASGLVGTGELFFGEGSRLTVL.

The chain has TRBV7-9 and TRBJ1-1; 7 bases are shared with TRBD1. V dropped 7 bases and J dropped 6; count of bases not matched to a gene: 14. Germline CDR1 SEHNR, CDR2 FQNEAQ (reference sequence). This CDR3 contains 15 residues. CDR3 coding DNA: TGTGCCAGCACCCTATCTGGGAGGGGGCTTGCTGAAGCTTTCTTT. Translated: CASTLSGRGLAEAFF.

This clonotype showed up just a few times. The V and J genes are TRBV7-6 and TRBJ2-7, with 8 nucleotides matching TRBD1. CDR3 length equals 15 residues. Germline assignment: CDR1 SGHVS and CDR2 FNYEAQ. V trimming: 4 bases; J trimming: 2 bases; junction bases outside the gene matches: 7. CDR3 residues: CASSYTGQVTYEQYF. As DNA, the CDR3 is TGTGCCAGCAGCTACACGGGACAGGTGACCTACGAGCAGTACTTC.

This sequence joins TRBV5-5 and TRBJ1-3; D unresolved. V was trimmed by 2 bases and J by 4 bases, leaving 13 bases between them. The CDR3 has 15 amino acids. The germline gives CDR1 SGHKS, CDR2 YYEKEE (reference sequence). The CDR3 DNA follows: TGTGCCAGCAGCTTAAACCCGATCCCCGGAAACACCATATATTTT. Its protein product is CASSLNPIPGNTIYF.

The V gene is TRBV5-1, the J gene TRBJ2-3, with D perhaps matching TRBD2 (7 bases). The length of the CDR3 is 16 residues. Looked up from germline, CDR1 is SGHRS and CDR2 is YFSETQ. The V end lost 0 bases, the J end lost 2 bases, and 13 bases lay between the germline ends. CDR3 in DNA: TGCGCCAGCAGCTTGGAGGGGGGGAGGATCACAGATACGCAGTATTTT. Its translation is CASSLEGGRITDTQYF.

V and J are TRBV11-1 and TRBJ2-7; 8 bases match TRBD2. This CDR3 spans 15 amino acids. CDR1 SGHAT and CDR2 FQDESV come from the germline V gene (reference sequence). V was clipped by 5 bases and J by 6 bases; unmatched bases: 12. In DNA form, the CDR3 reads TGTGCCAGCAGCCCCCCGCAGGGACTAGTCACCGAGCAGTACTTC. This gives the protein CASSPPQGLVTEQYF.

This clonotype was seen more than once but under ten times. The rearrangement links TRBV30 to TRBJ2-2, with TRBD2 matching over 7 bases. V lost 5 bases to trimming and J lost 0 bases; unmatched junction nucleotides: 6. The germline V gene has CDR1 GTSNPN and CDR2 SVGIG (reference sequence). The CDR3 is 15 amino acids. The CDR3 nucleotides read TGTGCCTGGCTGCCGGGGAGGGCGAACACCGGGGAGCTGTTTTTT. It is translated as CAWLPGRANTGELFF.

This clonotype was detected only a few times. The V gene is TRBV27, the J gene TRBJ1-2; possibly TRBD1 for D (5 bases). This CDR3 region has 14 residues. Trimming removed 1 base from V and 4 bases from J, with 10 bases in between. Germline-derived CDR1 and CDR2 are MNHEY and SMNVEV (reference sequence). The DNA of the CDR3 is TGTGCCAGCAGTTTATTTCAGGGTTCCTATGGCTACACCTTC. It encodes CASSLFQGSYGYTF.

The V call is TRBV4-2, the J call TRBJ2-7; TRBD2 matches at 13 bases. Germline CDR1 is LGHNA and CDR2 is YNFKEQ. Losses at the gene ends were 7 bases for V and 0 bases for J; bases not matched to a gene: 6. This CDR3 is 16 amino acids long. Written as DNA, the CDR3 is TGTGCCAGCACCCCAGGACTAGCGGGGGCCTCCTACGAGCAGTACTTC. Protein: CASTPGLAGASYEQYF.

This clonotype came up once. The rearrangement joins TRBV5-1 to TRBJ2-7, with a weak D call TRBD2 (7 bases). CDR3 length: 13 residues. Between the trimmed V and J ends, which lost 2 bases and 5 bases, there was a span of 11 bases. Germline loops: CDR1 SGHRS, CDR2 YFSETQ. Here the CDR3 DNA reads TGCGCCAGCAGCTTAGGGGGGGCCCACGAGCAGTACTTC. Protein product: CASSLGGAHEQYF.

This clonotype was counted between two and nine times. The gene calls are TRBV7-3 and TRBJ2-3, with 8 bases aligning to TRBD2. The V segment lost 2 bases and the J segment 3 bases; nucleotides outside the gene matches: 4. CDR1 SGHTA and CDR2 FQGTGA come from the germline V gene. CDR3 length equals 15 residues. CDR3 bases: TGTGCCAGCAGCTTATATGGCGGGAGGACAGATACGCAGTATTTT. Its protein product is CASSLYGGRTDTQYF.

This clonotype was seen a few times. The chain uses TRBV11-3 and TRBJ2-5, with a tentative D call TRBD1 (6 bases). Trimming took 6 bases from V and 3 from J, leaving 26 bases between them. The CDR3 is made up of 18 amino acids. The V gene's germline CDR1 is SGHNT and CDR2 YENEEA. CDR3 amino acids: CASSLPSGRGTWKETQYF. Written as DNA, the CDR3 is TGTGCCAGCAGTTTACCTTCGGGCAGGGGAACATGGAAAGAGACCCAGTACTTC.

This clonotype has only a few counts. The chain recombines TRBV12-3 or TRBV12-4 with TRBJ2-1, with TRBD2 matching over 9 bases. The V gene end was trimmed by 8 bases and the J gene end by 6 bases; junction bases not matched to a gene: 8. The CDR3 is 14 amino acids. DNA for the CDR3: TGTGCCAGCTGGGTAGCGGGAGATTCCAATGAGCAGTTCTTC. It is translated as CASWVAGDSNEQFF.

This clonotype was seen only a few times. This chain connects TRBV20-1 to TRBJ2-5; TRBD2 aligns across 10 bases. Per the germline V gene, CDR1 is DFQATT and CDR2 is SNEGSKA (reference sequence). This CDR3 has 14 residues. Trimming cost V 6 bases and J 4 bases; bases outside gene matches: 8. The chain's CDR3 is CSAVPLAGLETQYF. The CDR3 coding sequence is TGCAGTGCCGTCCCACTAGCGGGGTTAGAGACCCAGTACTTC.

CDR3 in DNA: TGCGCCAGCAGCCGCATACAGGACTACGAGCAGTACTTC. It codes for CASSRIQDYEQYF. The J gene is TRBJ2-7, the V gene TRBV4-1; perhaps TRBD1 as D (5 bases). V lost 4 bases and J lost 3, with 10 bases in between. The germline CDR1 and CDR2 sequences are MGHRA and YSYEKL. The CDR3 contains 13 residues.

This clonotype was seen repeatedly, ten times or more. The gene calls are TRBV5-1 and TRBJ2-1; D may be TRBD1 or TRBD2 (5 bases each). With 4 bases removed from V and 2 bases from J, the gap between germline ends came to 16 bases. The CDR3 consists of 16 residues. Germline lookup yields CDR1 SGHRS and CDR2 YFSETQ. CDR3 in DNA: TGCGCCAGCAGCCCAACGAGGGGCGGCACCTACAATGAGCAGTTCTTC. Encoded protein: CASSPTRGGTYNEQFF.

This CDR3 is CASSPGRASYGYTF. CDR3 in DNA: TGCGCCAGCAGCCCTGGGAGGGCCAGCTATGGCTACACCTTC. The J gene is TRBJ1-2, the V gene TRBV5-1; D is undetermined. This CDR3 has 14 residues. V was shortened by 4 bases and J by 4 bases, with 14 bases between the two germline ends. Per the germline V gene, CDR1 is SGHRS and CDR2 is YFSETQ. Filled out from reference TRBV5-1 and TRBJ1-2, the complete variable domain reads KAGVTQTPRYLIKTRGQQVTLSCSPISGHRSVSWYQQTPGQGLQFLFEYFSETQRNKGNFPGRFSGRQFSNSRSEMNVSTLELGDSALYLCASSPGRASYGYTFGSGTRLTVV.

This clonotype occurred many times. The CDR3 here is CASSPGTGFSSPLHF. The DNA of the CDR3 is TGTGCCAGCAGTCCCGGGACAGGGTTTTCTTCACCCCTCCACTTT. The gene calls are TRBV6-6 and TRBJ1-6; 9 bases line up with TRBD1. Germline assignment: CDR1 MNHNY and CDR2 SVGAGI (reference sequence). The length of the CDR3 is 15 residues. The junction had 8 bases not matched to a gene; V was cut back by 5 bases and J by 9 bases.

V usage is TRBV6-2 or TRBV6-3 and J usage is TRBJ2-5; weak D call: TRBD2 (6 bases). The length of the CDR3 is 14 residues. V was clipped by 6 bases and J by 2 bases, with 13 bases between them. The germline V gene has CDR1 MNHEY and CDR2 SVGEGT. The CDR3 DNA is TGTGCCAGCAGACACCGACTAGGGCAAGAGACCCAGTACTTC. It specifies CASRHRLGQETQYF.

This chain uses TRBV6-5 with TRBJ2-7, with 12 bases matching TRBD1. The germline CDR1 and CDR2 sequences are MNHEY and SVGAGI. Trimming at V came to 2 bases and at J to 5 bases, leaving 7 bases not matched to a gene. CDR3 length equals 16 residues. Here the CDR3 DNA reads TGTGCCAGCAGTTACGGTTCCGGGACAGGGGGCGACGAGCAGTACTTC. Its protein is CASSYGSGTGGDEQYF.

This clonotype appeared a few times. The rearrangement uses TRBV4-2 and TRBJ2-3; the D call may be TRBD1 or TRBD2 (5 bases each). Germline V gene data show CDR1 as LGHNA and CDR2 as YNFKEQ. V was trimmed by 7 bases and J by 4 bases, leaving 12 bases between them. There are 13 residues in the CDR3. The CDR3 nucleotides are TGTGCCAGCACCCACGGGGCGTCAGATACGCAGTATTTT. Its protein is CASTHGASDTQYF.

J is TRBJ2-5 and V is TRBV6-2 or TRBV6-3, with 13 nucleotides matching TRBD2. The CDR3 consists of 15 residues. Losses at the gene ends were 6 bases for V and 5 bases for J; bases not matched to a gene: 6. Germline CDR1 and CDR2: MNHEY and SVGEGT. The CDR3 bases are TGTGCCAGCAGCCGACTAGCGGGAGGCAGGGAGACCCAGTACTTC. Protein sequence: CASSRLAGGRETQYF.

The chain joins TRBV4-3 to TRBJ2-1; 9 bases align to TRBD2. Looked up from germline, CDR1 is LGHNA and CDR2 is YSLEER. There are 17 residues in the CDR3. The junction had 9 bases not matched to a gene; V was cut back by 0 bases and J by 6 bases. The CDR3 bases are TGCGCCAGCAGCCAAGATCTGGGCACTAGCGGGTTCAATGAGCAGTTCTTC. This encodes CASSQDLGTSGFNEQFF.

The table lists this clonotype with a few counts. The chain links TRBV27 to TRBJ2-3, with D perhaps TRBD1 or TRBD2 (5 bases each). CDR1 MNHEY and CDR2 SMNVEV come from the germline V gene (reference sequence). V shed 6 bases and J shed 2 bases, with 12 bases lying between them. The CDR3 has 14 residues. Written as DNA, the CDR3 is TGTGCCAGCAGACAGTGGGGGACCACAGATACGCAGTATTTT. This translates into CASRQWGTTDTQYF.